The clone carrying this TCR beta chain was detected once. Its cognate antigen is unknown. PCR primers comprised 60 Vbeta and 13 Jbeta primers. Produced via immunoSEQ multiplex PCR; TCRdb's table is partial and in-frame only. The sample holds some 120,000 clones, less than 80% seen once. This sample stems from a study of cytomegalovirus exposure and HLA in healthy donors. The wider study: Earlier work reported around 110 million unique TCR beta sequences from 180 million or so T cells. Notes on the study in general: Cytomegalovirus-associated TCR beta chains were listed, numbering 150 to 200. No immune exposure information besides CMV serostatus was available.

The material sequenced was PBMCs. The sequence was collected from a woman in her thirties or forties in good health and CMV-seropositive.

The CDR3: CASRLSGTQNTGELFF. CDR3 nucleotide sequence: TGTGCCAGCAGACTTTCCGGGACTCAGAACACCGGGGAGCTGTTTTTT. The rearrangement uses TRBV27 and TRBJ2-2; tentatively, D is TRBD2 (6 bases). Trimming left V 6 bases short and J 1 base short, with 15 bases between. From germline, CDR1 is MNHEY and CDR2 SMNVEV (reference sequence). This CDR3 contains 16 residues.